A single sample gave rise to the 11 T cell receptor beta chains below, sequenced in a study of PD-1 and CTLA-4 blockade in melanoma. Sequencing used immunoSEQ multiplex PCR; TCRdb keeps in-frame clones, though not all of them. This repertoire shows 31,000 or so clones, roughly nine tenths found once; its top ten account for 5% to 6.5%. This specimen was CD8+ T cells from peripheral blood, taken from a patient given anti-PD-1 treatment. Receptors were obtained from a human donor with melanoma.

CDR3 residues: CASSLGVGAYEQYF. CDR3 in DNA: TGTGCCAGCAGCTTAGGGGTGGGTGCCTACGAGCAGTACTTC. The chain couples TRBV7-2 to TRBJ2-7; D call uncertain. The germline CDR1 and CDR2 sequences are SGHTA and FQGNSA. The V and J ends lost 1 base and 2 bases respectively, with 9 bases between them. This CDR3 is built from 14 residues.

The genes are TRBV5-6 and TRBJ2-7; D ambiguous. Trimming cost V 0 bases and J 2 bases, with 9 bases left between them. Per germline, CDR1 SGHDT and CDR2 YYEEEE. The CDR3 sequence is 14 residues long. CDR3 protein: CASSLALETYEQYF. The CDR3 DNA reads as TGTGCCAGCAGCTTGGCCCTTGAAACCTACGAGCAGTACTTC.

The V call is TRBV13, the J call TRBJ2-7, with D unclear. V was pared by 1 base and J by 4 bases, with 11 bases between. Germline V gene sequence: CDR1 PRHDT, CDR2 FYEKMQ (reference sequence). The CDR3 is 14 amino acids. The DNA of the CDR3 is TGTGCCAGCAGCTTAGAGGCCGATGGATACGAGCAGTACTTC. As protein: CASSLEADGYEQYF.

This clone appeared once. The chain couples TRBV27 to TRBJ2-1, with TRBD2 identical over 10 bases. CDR3 size: 14 residues. The J segment lost 7 bases and the V segment lost 2 bases, leaving 2 bases of the junction unmatched. Per germline, CDR1 MNHEY and CDR2 SMNVEV (reference sequence). CDR3 region: CASSLSGGANEQFF. In nucleotides, the CDR3 is TGTGCCAGCAGTTTAAGCGGGGGGGCAAATGAGCAGTTCTTC.

The chain employs TRBV5-5 and TRBJ1-1, with D uncertain. Deletions cut 4 bases from V and 0 bases from J, with 7 bases between. The CDR3 covers 13 residues. Germline lookup yields CDR1 SGHKS and CDR2 YYEKEE (reference sequence). The CDR3 reads CASSVQVNTEAFF. The CDR3 bases are TGTGCCAGCAGCGTTCAGGTGAACACTGAAGCTTTCTTT.

The V call is TRBV27, the J call TRBJ2-3, with TRBD2 identical over 8 bases. The length of the CDR3 is 15 residues. Trimming at V came to 8 bases and at J to 3 bases, leaving 10 bases not matched to a gene. The germline gives CDR1 MNHEY, CDR2 SMNVEV (reference sequence). The CDR3 loop is CASGLASSGTDTQYF. Written as DNA, the CDR3 is TGTGCCAGCGGACTAGCTAGTTCGGGGACAGATACGCAGTATTTT.

V gene TRBV7-9 combines with J gene TRBJ1-3; D is perhaps TRBD1 (5 bases). The CDR3 contains 14 residues. CDR1 and CDR2 (germline): SEHNR, FQNEAQ (reference sequence). V was pared by 5 bases and J by 10 bases, with 18 bases between. CDR3 loop: CASSADSSVRTIYF. CDR3 DNA: TGTGCCAGCAGCGCCGACAGTTCTGTAAGGACCATATATTTT. The full variable domain, rest sourced from reference TRBV7-9 and TRBJ1-3, is DTGVSQNPRHKITKRGQNVTFRCDPISEHNRLYWYRQTLGQGPEFLTYFQNEAQLEKSRLLSDRFSAERPKGSFSTLEIQRTEQGDSAMYLCASSADSSVRTIYFGEGSWLTVV.

The rearrangement links TRBV28 to TRBJ2-3; TRBD2 matches at 7 bases. Trimming took 8 bases from V and 13 from J; bases not matched to a gene: 21. Germline lookup yields CDR1 MDHEN and CDR2 SYDVKM. The CDR3 length is 15 residues. The CDR3 here is CASLPWGGVHGVEYF. The CDR3 DNA follows: TGTGCCAGCCTCCCTTGGGGGGGGGTCCATGGGGTTGAGTATTTT.

The rearrangement uses TRBV28 and TRBJ2-5, with TRBD1 matching 12 bases. The CDR3 extends over 16 amino acids. The junction had 11 bases not matched to a gene; V was cut back by 5 bases and J by 7 bases. CDR1 is MDHEN and CDR2 is SYDVKM in the germline V gene. Here the CDR3 DNA reads TGTGCCAGCAGTCGGGGGGGACAGGGGGCGTCAGTGACCCAGTACTTC. Its protein product is CASSRGGQGASVTQYF.

The chain carries TRBV28 and TRBJ1-1; D unresolved. Trimming took off 7 bases at V and 11 bases at J, with 23 bases between the two ends. This CDR3 region has 14 residues. Germline CDR1 MDHEN, CDR2 SYDVKM. This CDR3 reads CASTLEGGVMNAFF. Written as DNA, the CDR3 is TGTGCCAGCACCTTAGAGGGAGGTGTTATGAATGCTTTCTTT.

This CDR3 reads CASSKRGDSNQPQHF. CDR3 DNA: TGTGCCAGCAGTAAGAGGGGGGATAGCAATCAGCCCCAGCATTTT. The rearrangement uses TRBV6-5 and TRBJ1-5; perhaps TRBD1 as D (6 bases). Trimming took off 5 bases at V and 0 bases at J, with 11 bases between the two ends. Germline CDR1 is MNHEY and CDR2 is SVGAGI. CDR3 length: 15 amino acids.